This T cell receptor beta chain was captured in a study of glioma-infiltrating T cells after dendritic cell vaccination. Looking at the study overall: Dendritic cells derived from monocytes and pulsed with autologous tumor lysate formed the vaccine.

Time point denoted: after dendritic cell vaccination, including at tumor progression/relapse. Patients had residual fresh-frozen tumor tissue and more than two years of survival data. Amplification used 60 V beta primers and 13 J beta primers. The assay was immunoSEQ multiplex PCR, and TCRdb's table has in-frame clones only and misses some. The sample lists some 90,000 clones; approximately 75% were seen once. This clone was observed once. What it binds is not known. Study results and caveats: Only a small number of patients had complete blood and tumor samples.

The receptor was derived from a human donor with glioblastoma. The sample in question was blood, obtained after dendritic cell vaccination.

The DNA for the CDR3 is TGTGCCATCACCGGGACTAGCCCCAATGGGGAGCTGTTTTTT. It specifies CAITGTSPNGELFF. The rearrangement links TRBV10-3 to TRBJ2-2; 9 positions match TRBD2. CDR3 length: 14 amino acids. CDR1 is ENHRY and CDR2 is SYGVKD in the germline V gene. V lost 7 bases, J lost 8 bases, and 8 bases stayed unmatched.